These 29 T cell receptor beta chains were sequenced from one sample in a study of chemoradiotherapy in HPV16-positive cancers. The repertoire was sequenced with immunoSEQ multiplex PCR; TCRdb's copy has only in-frame clones and lacks some. The sample carries thousands of clones, 79% recorded once. The input for sequencing was tumor tissue, taken from a patient who underwent chemoradiotherapy. These receptors were taken from a human donor with HPV-associated anogenital cancer.

This clone has only a few counts. The gene calls are TRBV5-6 and TRBJ1-2; D uncertain. Germline V CDR1 and CDR2: SGHDT, YYEEEE. Between the trimmed V and J ends, which lost 3 bases and 4 bases, there was a span of 16 bases. The CDR3 length is 15 residues. CDR3 in amino acids: CASSSYAGRRYGYTF. In nucleotides, the CDR3 is TGTGCCAGCAGCTCATACGCCGGGAGACGCTATGGCTACACCTTC.

This chain uses TRBV28 with TRBJ1-4; TRBD1 matches 8 bases. Per the germline V gene, CDR1 is MDHEN and CDR2 is SYDVKM. The CDR3 length is 17 residues. The V and J ends lost 7 bases and 0 bases, in that order; junction bases with no gene match: 10. CDR3 in DNA: TGTGCCAGCAATCAGGGGGCCGTTAGTGCAACTAATGAAAAACTGTTTTTT. As protein: CASNQGAVSATNEKLFF.

This chain connects TRBV30 to TRBJ2-1, with D unresolved. This CDR3 region has 12 residues. Germline values: CDR1 GTSNPN, CDR2 SVGIG (reference sequence). The V end lost 0 bases, the J end lost 6 bases, and 6 bases lay between the germline ends. The CDR3 loop is CAWSVSGNEQFF. Written as DNA, the CDR3 is TGTGCCTGGAGTGTAAGTGGCAATGAGCAGTTCTTC.

This chain links TRBV9 with TRBJ1-2; D ambiguous. Trimming removed 0 bases at V and 7 bases at J, with 19 bases between. CDR1 and CDR2 from the germline V gene are SGDLS and YYNGEE. The CDR3 is 16 amino acids. CDR3 protein: CASSVDSGIYWPGYTF. CDR3 sequence (DNA): TGTGCCAGCAGCGTAGATTCGGGCATTTACTGGCCTGGCTACACCTTC. Based on the CDR3 plus reference TRBV9 and TRBJ1-2, the full variable domain is DSGVTQTPKHLITATGQRVTLRCSPRSGDLSVYWYQQSLDQGLQFLIQYYNGEERAKGNILERFSAQQFPDLHSELNLSSLELGDSALYFCASSVDSGIYWPGYTFGSGTRLTVV.

The chain couples TRBV27 to TRBJ1-2; 7 bases agree with TRBD1. There are 14 residues in the CDR3. The germline V gene has CDR1 MNHEY and CDR2 SMNVEV (reference sequence). The trim removed 5 bases at V and 5 bases at J, leaving 8 bases unmatched. The CDR3 loop reads CASSRLGQTYGYTF. The CDR3 coding sequence is TGTGCCAGCAGTAGACTGGGACAGACGTATGGCTACACCTTC.

The rearrangement joins TRBV6-5 to TRBJ2-1, with TRBD2 matching 9 bases. The CDR3 contains 15 residues. J was trimmed by 7 bases and V by 5 bases; bases with no gene match: 9. Germline loops: CDR1 MNHEY, CDR2 SVGAGI. The CDR3 spells CASSTLSGSRNEQFF. CDR3 nucleotides: TGTGCCAGCAGTACCCTTAGCGGGAGCAGAAATGAGCAGTTCTTC.

The chain has TRBV20-1 and TRBJ2-1, with no clear D. Trimming stripped 4 bases from V and 5 bases from J, with 6 bases between. Per the germline V gene, CDR1 is DFQATT and CDR2 is SNEGSKA (reference sequence). This CDR3 spans 11 amino acids. CDR3 in DNA: TGCAGTGCTAACCTCCACAATGAGCAGTTCTTC. It encodes CSANLHNEQFF.

This clone was recorded a few times. This chain links TRBV6-5 with TRBJ2-2, with unresolved D. The germline V gene encodes CDR1 MNHEY and CDR2 SVGAGI. This CDR3 comprises 11 residues. Deletions cut 4 bases from V and 8 bases from J, with 5 bases between. The CDR3, as DNA: TGTGCCAGCAGTTTTGAGGGGGAGCTGTTTTTT. It is translated as CASSFEGELFF.

CDR3 loop: CASSSQRTGSYEQYF. CDR3 coding DNA: TGTGCCAGCAGTTCTCAAAGAACAGGGTCCTACGAGCAGTACTTC. The chain has TRBV6-1 and TRBJ2-7, with TRBD1 as a possible D gene (6 bases). Germline CDR1 reads MNHNS; CDR2 reads SASEGT. The ends were cut back, 5 bases at V and 1 base at J, with 15 bases in the middle. This CDR3 spans 15 amino acids.

This chain uses TRBV28 with TRBJ1-1; TRBD1 might be the D (5 bases). Trimming left V 3 bases short and J 1 base short, with 12 bases between. Germline CDR1 reads MDHEN; CDR2 reads SYDVKM. The CDR3 is 15 amino acids. The CDR3: CASSLEGLQNTEAFF. CDR3 sequence (DNA): TGTGCCAGCAGTTTGGAGGGGCTCCAGAACACTGAAGCTTTCTTT.

V is TRBV12-5 and J is TRBJ1-3; D not certain. The germline V gene has CDR1 LGHNT and CDR2 FRNRAP. With 7 bases removed from V and 3 bases from J, the gap between germline ends came to 10 bases. The CDR3 runs 13 residues. The CDR3 coding sequence is TGTGCTAGTGCCCCCATCGGTGGAAACACCATATATTTT. Protein sequence: CASAPIGGNTIYF.

To note about this clone: Relative to the germline gene, one junction end is altered; a read error may explain this. Distinct nucleotide sequences in the sample also encode this CDR3. The chain is built from TRBV30 and TRBJ2-1, with TRBD2 matching over 11 bases. The germline gives CDR1 GTSNPN, CDR2 SVGIG (reference sequence). The CDR3 runs to 16 residues. Here the CDR3 DNA reads TGTGCCTGGAGTGGGACACTAGCGGGAGTTCGCAATGAGCAATTCTTC. This gives the protein CAWSGTLAGVRNEQFF.

The J gene is TRBJ2-3, the V gene TRBV7-2; 7 bases are a match to TRBD2. The CDR3 covers 15 residues. Germline-derived CDR1 and CDR2 are SGHTA and FQGNSA. The V gene end was trimmed by 5 bases and the J gene end by 4 bases; junction bases not matched to a gene: 9. CDR3 loop: CASSQGGLGSDTQYF. For the CDR3, the DNA is TGTGCCAGCAGCCAAGGCGGACTAGGGTCAGATACGCAGTATTTT. The full variable domain, rest sourced from reference TRBV7-2 and TRBJ2-3, is GAGVSQSPSNKVTEKGKDVELRCDPISGHTALYWYRQSLGQGLEFLIYFQGNSAPDKSGLPSDRFSAERTGGSVSTLTIQRTQQEDSAVYLCASSQGGLGSDTQYFGPGTRLTVL.

J is TRBJ2-7 and V is TRBV5-4; 9 nucleotides line up with TRBD1. This CDR3 is 15 amino acids long. With 4 bases clipped from V and 4 bases from J, the junction kept 9 bases outside the gene matches. CDR1 is SGHNT and CDR2 is YYREEE in the germline V gene (reference sequence). The CDR3 here is CASSISGTGLYEQYF. CDR3 nucleotide sequence: TGTGCCAGCAGCATCTCCGGGACAGGGCTATACGAGCAGTACTTC. Together with reference TRBV5-4 and TRBJ2-7, the CDR3 gives the full variable domain: ETGVTQSPTHLIKTRGQQVTLRCSSQSGHNTVSWYQQALGQGPQFIFQYYREEENGRGNFPPRFSGLQFPNYSSELNVNALELDDSALYLCASSISGTGLYEQYFGPGTRLTVT.

This clone came up once. The chain uses TRBV9 and TRBJ2-7; D may be TRBD1 (6 bases). The CDR3 contains 14 residues. V lost 2 bases and J lost 1, with 10 bases in between. From germline, CDR1 is SGDLS and CDR2 YYNGEE. CDR3: CASSVQGLSYEQYF. The CDR3 nucleotides read TGTGCCAGCAGCGTCCAGGGGTTATCCTACGAGCAGTACTTC.

This chain links TRBV7-9 with TRBJ2-7; tentatively, D is TRBD2 (6 bases). V was clipped by 0 bases and J by 2 bases, with 11 bases between them. The length of the CDR3 is 15 residues. The germline CDR1 and CDR2 sequences are SEHNR and FQNEAQ (reference sequence). This CDR3 is CASSLAPSVAYEQYF. As DNA, the CDR3 is TGTGCCAGCAGCTTAGCGCCTAGCGTCGCCTACGAGCAGTACTTC.

This clone was seen only once. The chain joins TRBV7-2 to TRBJ2-7; D is uncertain. Germline CDR1 is SGHTA and CDR2 is FQGNSA. With 5 bases removed from V and 2 bases from J, the gap between germline ends came to 13 bases. There are 14 residues in the CDR3. CDR3: CASSGRTATYEQYF. The CDR3 DNA follows: TGTGCCAGCAGCGGGCGGACGGCTACCTACGAGCAGTACTTC.

This clone was found a few times. The chain uses TRBV7-9 and TRBJ1-4; D remains ambiguous. The CDR3 loop spans 13 amino acids. V dropped 5 bases and J dropped 11 bases, with 15 bases sitting between them. CDR1 and CDR2 from the germline V gene are SEHNR and FQNEAQ (reference sequence). The CDR3 sequence: CASSPESERKLFF. The CDR3 DNA follows: TGTGCCAGCAGCCCAGAGTCCGAGAGGAAACTGTTTTTT. Full variable domain (rest looked up from reference TRBV7-9 and TRBJ1-4): DTGVSQNPRHKITKRGQNVTFRCDPISEHNRLYWYRQTLGQGPEFLTYFQNEAQLEKSRLLSDRFSAERPKGSFSTLEIQRTEQGDSAMYLCASSPESERKLFFGSGTQLSVL.

This clone came up once. V gene TRBV6-5 combines with J gene TRBJ1-2, with D unclear. Germline CDR1 reads MNHEY; CDR2 reads SVGAGI. V gave up 2 bases and J gave up 4 bases, with 8 bases separating them. This CDR3 is built from 13 residues. CDR3: CASSYNPSYGYTF. Written as DNA, the CDR3 is TGTGCCAGCAGTTACAATCCAAGCTATGGCTACACCTTC.

In its sample, this clone was seen a few times. The rearrangement links TRBV5-1 to TRBJ2-5; D gene uncertain. The CDR3 totals 12 residues. V was shortened by 2 bases and J by 5 bases, with 7 bases between the two germline ends. The germline CDR1 and CDR2 sequences are SGHRS and YFSETQ. This CDR3 reads CASSLPQETQYF. The CDR3 DNA follows: TGCGCCAGCAGCTTACCACAGGAGACCCAGTACTTC.

The chain joins TRBV5-1 to TRBJ1-4; a weak D match, TRBD1 (5 bases). The germline gives CDR1 SGHRS, CDR2 YFSETQ. V dropped 4 bases and J dropped 4 bases, with 11 bases sitting between them. The CDR3 is made up of 14 amino acids. CDR3 loop: CASSRDGRNEKLFF. The CDR3 nucleotides read TGCGCCAGCAGCAGGGACGGTCGTAATGAAAAACTGTTTTTT.

This clone was observed a few times. This chain connects TRBV14 to TRBJ1-1, with 8 bases fitting TRBD1. The V gene end was trimmed by 4 bases and the J gene end by 4 bases; junction bases not matched to a gene: 2. CDR3 size: 13 residues. Germline V gene sequence: CDR1 SGHDN, CDR2 FVKESK. The CDR3, as DNA: TGTGCCAGCAGCCTGGGACAGGTCACTGAAGCTTTCTTT. Translation: CASSLGQVTEAFF.

This clone was seen a few times. The chain uses TRBV15 and TRBJ1-2, with 7 nucleotides matching TRBD1. With 4 bases clipped from V and 6 bases from J, the junction kept 8 bases outside the gene matches. This CDR3 comprises 14 residues. Germline values: CDR1 LNHNV, CDR2 YYDKDF (reference sequence). Here the CDR3 reads CATSIGTGEDGYTF. CDR3 nucleotide sequence: TGTGCCACCAGCATAGGTACAGGGGAGGATGGCTACACCTTC.

The chain recombines TRBV6-5 with TRBJ2-3; 9 nucleotides agree with TRBD2. The length of the CDR3 is 16 residues. With 4 bases clipped from V and 2 bases from J, the junction kept 7 bases outside the gene matches. Germline V gives CDR1 MNHEY, CDR2 SVGAGI. The chain's CDR3 is CASSSNSGSHTDTQYF. As DNA, the CDR3 is TGTGCCAGCAGTTCAAATAGCGGGAGCCACACAGATACGCAGTATTTT.

This clone appeared a single time. The rearrangement uses TRBV27 and TRBJ2-3; D is possibly TRBD1 (7 bases). CDR1 MNHEY and CDR2 SMNVEV come from the germline V gene (reference sequence). This CDR3 comprises 16 residues. V was pared by 5 bases and J by 1 base, with 16 bases between. CDR3 nucleotide sequence: TGTGCCAGCAGTACCAGGGGGGAAGCACGCACAGATACGCAGTATTTT. This codes for CASSTRGEARTDTQYF.

V gene TRBV11-2 combines with J gene TRBJ1-1; D gene uncertain. The CDR3 spans 16 residues. The ends were cut back, 1 base at V and 0 bases at J, with 12 bases in the middle. CDR1 and CDR2 from the germline V gene are SGHAT and FQNNGV. The CDR3 bases are TGTGCCAGCAGCTTAGGGGAATGGCAAATGAACACTGAAGCTTTCTTT. Its translation is CASSLGEWQMNTEAFF.

This chain links TRBV5-1 with TRBJ2-7, with a possible D match to TRBD2 (6 bases). Germline CDR1 is SGHRS and CDR2 is YFSETQ. This CDR3 is 14 amino acids long. The V gene lost 2 bases and the J gene lost 0 bases, with 9 bases spanning the gap. CDR3 sequence reads: CASSFRTTSYEQYF. The DNA of the CDR3 is TGCGCCAGCAGCTTTAGGACTACCTCCTACGAGCAGTACTTC.

This clone was seen more than once but under ten times. The genes are TRBV20-1 and TRBJ1-4; no definite D call. Between the trimmed V and J ends, which lost 7 bases and 3 bases, there was a span of 6 bases. This CDR3 has 11 amino acids. Per germline, CDR1 DFQATT and CDR2 SNEGSKA (reference sequence). The CDR3 bases are TGCAGTGTATGGTCTAATGAAAAACTGTTTTTT. Amino acids: CSVWSNEKLFF.

This clone was recorded only once. This sequence joins TRBV29-1 and TRBJ1-1; 11 bases are a match to TRBD1. The CDR3 totals 14 residues. V was clipped by 6 bases and J by 5 bases; unmatched bases: 8. Germline values: CDR1 SQVTM, CDR2 ANQGSEA. CDR3 in amino acids: CSVRRGTGGTEAFF. CDR3 coding DNA: TGCAGCGTCCGACGCGGGACAGGGGGAACTGAAGCTTTCTTT.